One and the same sample provided the 9 T cell receptor beta chains below, sequenced in a study of cytomegalovirus exposure and HLA in healthy donors. The PCR used 60 Vbeta and 13 Jbeta primers. Method: immunoSEQ multiplex PCR; TCRdb's copy keeps in-frame clones and lacks some. The sample lists about 180,000 clones, just over 75% occurring once. Material for sequencing was PBMCs. These receptors were taken from a woman aged 55-75 years in good health and CMV-seropositive.

The rearrangement uses TRBV28 and TRBJ1-1, with 7 bases identical to TRBD1. Trimming took 5 bases from V and 3 from J; bases not matched to a gene: 6. CDR1 is MDHEN and CDR2 is SYDVKM in the germline V gene. CDR3 length: 14 residues. The CDR3 loop reads CASSITDRDTEAFF. The CDR3 nucleotides read TGTGCCAGCAGTATCACAGACAGGGACACTGAAGCTTTCTTT.

CDR3 region: CAWRGQGMNTEAFF. CDR3 bases: TGTGCCTGGAGGGGGCAGGGAATGAACACTGAAGCTTTCTTT. The chain has TRBV30 and TRBJ1-1; perhaps TRBD1 as D (5 bases). V lost 3 bases, J lost 0 bases, and 11 bases lay in between. Germline-derived CDR1 and CDR2 are GTSNPN and SVGIG (reference sequence). The CDR3 runs 14 residues.

The V gene is TRBV5-1, the J gene TRBJ2-3; TRBD2 agrees at 10 bases. The trim removed 5 bases at V and 6 bases at J, leaving 6 bases unmatched. This CDR3 has 14 amino acids. Germline-derived CDR1 and CDR2 are SGHRS and YFSETQ. The CDR3 region has the DNA TGCGCCAGCAGGCTCAGCGGGGGGGCGGATACGCAGTATTTT. Translation gives CASRLSGGADTQYF.

J is TRBJ1-1 and V is TRBV19; perhaps TRBD1 as D (5 bases). The CDR3 consists of 14 residues. V was cut by 9 bases and J by 1 base, with 15 bases left in between. Germline CDR1 and CDR2: LNHDA and SQIVND (reference sequence). The CDR3 bases are TGTGCCAGCAGGGATGGCTCAACGAACACTGAAGCTTTCTTT. Protein product: CASRDGSTNTEAFF.

For this clone: Germline and junction disagree at one end, which may indicate a read error. J is TRBJ2-6 and V is TRBV5-1; TRBD1 might be the D (5 bases). Germline V lookup: CDR1 SGHRS, CDR2 YFSETQ. This CDR3 comprises 16 residues. This CDR3 reads CASSPGFRSGANGLTF. The CDR3 DNA reads as TGCGCCAGCAGCCCCGGCTTCCGCTCTGGGGCCAACGGCCTGACTTTC.

The rearrangement links TRBV28 to TRBJ2-3; possibly TRBD1 for D (7 bases). The germline V gene has CDR1 MDHEN and CDR2 SYDVKM. The CDR3 contains 13 residues. V lost 10 bases, J lost 3 bases, and 14 bases lay in between. The CDR3, as DNA: TGTGCCACACACAGGGGAGGTACAGATACGCAGTATTTT. Protein product: CATHRGGTDTQYF.

The J gene is TRBJ2-1, the V gene TRBV9; TRBD1 is a possible D gene (7 bases). This CDR3 comprises 13 residues. The ends were cut back, 1 base at V and 9 bases at J, with 11 bases in the middle. Germline values: CDR1 SGDLS, CDR2 YYNGEE. CDR3 DNA: TGTGCCAGCAGCGTACAGGGGGGTAGTGAGCAGTTCTTC. This sequence encodes CASSVQGGSEQFF. Variable domain in full (rest from reference TRBV9 and TRBJ2-1): DSGVTQTPKHLITATGQRVTLRCSPRSGDLSVYWYQQSLDQGLQFLIQYYNGEERAKGNILERFSAQQFPDLHSELNLSSLELGDSALYFCASSVQGGSEQFFGPGTRLTVL.

The chain carries TRBV6-1 and TRBJ2-1, with 7 bases identical to TRBD1. Germline V gene sequence: CDR1 MNHNS, CDR2 SASEGT. After removal of 6 bases from V and 6 bases from J, the junction contained 11 bases not matched to a gene. CDR3 length equals 15 residues. This chain's CDR3 is CASRRGQGVSNEQFF. The CDR3 nucleotides read TGTGCCAGCAGGAGGGGGCAGGGGGTAAGCAATGAGCAGTTCTTC.

The V gene is TRBV7-9, the J gene TRBJ1-4; 7 bases map to TRBD1. This CDR3 has 16 residues. The germline V gene encodes CDR1 SEHNR and CDR2 FQNEAQ (reference sequence). V dropped 3 bases and J dropped 4; count of bases not matched to a gene: 8. The CDR3 nucleotides read TGTGCCAGCAGCTTCCCCAGGGACAGCGATAATGAAAAACTGTTTTTT. It yields the protein CASSFPRDSDNEKLFF.